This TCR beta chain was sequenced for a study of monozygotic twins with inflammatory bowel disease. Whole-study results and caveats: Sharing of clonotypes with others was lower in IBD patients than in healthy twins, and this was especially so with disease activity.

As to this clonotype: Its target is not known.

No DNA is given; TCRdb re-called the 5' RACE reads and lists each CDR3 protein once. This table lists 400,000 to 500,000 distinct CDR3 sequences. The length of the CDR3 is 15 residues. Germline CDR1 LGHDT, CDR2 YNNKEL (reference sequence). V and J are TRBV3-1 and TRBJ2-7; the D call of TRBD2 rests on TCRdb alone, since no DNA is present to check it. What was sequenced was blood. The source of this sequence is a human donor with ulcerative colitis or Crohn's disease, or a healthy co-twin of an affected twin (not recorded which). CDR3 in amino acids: CASSPRGTGTYEQYF.